This T cell receptor (beta chain) emerged from a study of T cells in Graves' hyperthyroidism and ophthalmopathy. Regions amplified from RNA transcripts were the TCR beta CDR3 regions. With the HTBI primer set, the TCR CDR3 went through a first round of RT-PCR. TCRdb ran MiXCR on the multiplex PCR reads and lists one entry per CDR3 protein. Of around 290,000 distinct CDR3 sequences in the sample, 17% are singletons; the top ten hold 55% to 60%. This clonotype was seen repeatedly, ten times or more. This CDR3 has 17 residues. V lost 2 bases and J lost 0, with 14 bases in between. Germline CDR1 MNHEY, CDR2 SVGAGI.

Source material: blood. The chain is built from TRBV6-5 and TRBJ2-1, with D perhaps matching TRBD2 (6 bases). The source is a woman aged 60-75 years with Graves' ophthalmopathy. CDR3 protein: CASSYAGRGTSYNEQFF. The CDR3 DNA is TGTGCCAGCAGTTACGCGGGAAGGGGAACCTCCTACAATGAGCAGTTCTTC.